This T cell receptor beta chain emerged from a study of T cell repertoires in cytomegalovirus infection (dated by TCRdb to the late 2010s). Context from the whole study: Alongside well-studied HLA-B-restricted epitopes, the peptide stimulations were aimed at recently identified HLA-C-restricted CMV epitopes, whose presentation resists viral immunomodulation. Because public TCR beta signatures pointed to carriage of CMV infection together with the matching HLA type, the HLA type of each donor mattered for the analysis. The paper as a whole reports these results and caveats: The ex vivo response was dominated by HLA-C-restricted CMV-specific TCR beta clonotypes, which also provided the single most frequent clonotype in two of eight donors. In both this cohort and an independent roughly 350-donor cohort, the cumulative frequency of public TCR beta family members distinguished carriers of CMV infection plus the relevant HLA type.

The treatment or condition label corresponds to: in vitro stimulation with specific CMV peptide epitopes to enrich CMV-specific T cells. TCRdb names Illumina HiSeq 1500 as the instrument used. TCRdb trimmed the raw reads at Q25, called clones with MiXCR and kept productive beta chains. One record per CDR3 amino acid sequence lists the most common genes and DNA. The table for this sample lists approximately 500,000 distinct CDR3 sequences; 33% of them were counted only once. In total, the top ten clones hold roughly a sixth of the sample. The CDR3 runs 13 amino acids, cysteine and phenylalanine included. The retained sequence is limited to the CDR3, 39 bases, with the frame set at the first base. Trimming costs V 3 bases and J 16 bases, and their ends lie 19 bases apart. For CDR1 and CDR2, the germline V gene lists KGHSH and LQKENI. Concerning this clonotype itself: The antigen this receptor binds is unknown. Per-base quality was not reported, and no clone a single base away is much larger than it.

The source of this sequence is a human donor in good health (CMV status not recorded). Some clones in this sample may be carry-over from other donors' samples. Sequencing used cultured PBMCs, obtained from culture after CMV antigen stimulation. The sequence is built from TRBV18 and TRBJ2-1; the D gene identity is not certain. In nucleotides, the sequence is TGTGCCAGCTCACCCAGTTTGGAGATGAATCTTTTCTTC. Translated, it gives CASSPSLEMNLFF.